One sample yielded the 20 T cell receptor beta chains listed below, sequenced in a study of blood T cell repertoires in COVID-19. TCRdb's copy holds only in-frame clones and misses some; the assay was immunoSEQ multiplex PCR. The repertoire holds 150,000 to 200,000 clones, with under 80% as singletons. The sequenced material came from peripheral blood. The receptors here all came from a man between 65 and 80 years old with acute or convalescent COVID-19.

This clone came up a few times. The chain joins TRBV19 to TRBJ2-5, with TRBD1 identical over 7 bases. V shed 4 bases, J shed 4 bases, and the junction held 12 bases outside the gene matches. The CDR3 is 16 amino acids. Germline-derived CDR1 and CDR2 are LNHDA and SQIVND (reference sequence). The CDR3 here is CASSNPEGAMRETQYF. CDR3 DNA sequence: TGTGCCAGTAGTAACCCCGAGGGGGCGATGAGAGAGACCCAGTACTTC.

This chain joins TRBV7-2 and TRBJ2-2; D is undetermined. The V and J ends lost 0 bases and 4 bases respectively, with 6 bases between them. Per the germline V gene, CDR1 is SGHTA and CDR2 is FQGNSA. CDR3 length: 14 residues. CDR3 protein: CASSLAGRTGELFF. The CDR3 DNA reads TGTGCCAGCAGCTTAGCTGGCCGCACCGGGGAGCTGTTTTTT.

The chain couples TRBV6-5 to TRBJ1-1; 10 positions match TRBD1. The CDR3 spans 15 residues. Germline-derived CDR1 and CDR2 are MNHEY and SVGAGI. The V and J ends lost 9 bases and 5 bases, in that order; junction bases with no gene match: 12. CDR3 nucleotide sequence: TGTGCCAGTTGTCCTGGACAGGGGGGAACTACTGAAGCTTTCTTT. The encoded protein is CASCPGQGGTTEAFF.

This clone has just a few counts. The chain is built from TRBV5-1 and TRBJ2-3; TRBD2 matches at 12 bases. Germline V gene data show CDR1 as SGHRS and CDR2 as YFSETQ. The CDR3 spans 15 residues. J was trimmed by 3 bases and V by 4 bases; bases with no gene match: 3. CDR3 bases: TGCGCCAGCAGCGTAGGGACTAGCGGGACAGATACGCAGTATTTT. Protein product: CASSVGTSGTDTQYF.

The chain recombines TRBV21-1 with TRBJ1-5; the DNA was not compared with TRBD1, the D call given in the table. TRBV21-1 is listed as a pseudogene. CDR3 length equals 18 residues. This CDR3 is CASSKEFSAGGNNQPQHF. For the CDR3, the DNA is TGTGCCAGCAGCAAAGAATTTTCGGCAGGGGGAAACAATCAGCCCCAGCATTTT.

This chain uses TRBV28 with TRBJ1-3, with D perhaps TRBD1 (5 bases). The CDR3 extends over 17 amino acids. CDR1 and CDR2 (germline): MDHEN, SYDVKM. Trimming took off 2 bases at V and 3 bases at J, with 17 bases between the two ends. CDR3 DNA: TGTGCCAGCAGTTTAGGAGGGGCTTTGATGGGTGGAAACACCATATATTTT. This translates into CASSLGGALMGGNTIYF. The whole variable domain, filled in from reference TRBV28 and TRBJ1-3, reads DVKVTQSSRYLVKRTGEKVFLECVQDMDHENMFWYRQDPGLGLRLIYFSYDVKMKEKGDIPEGYSVSREKKERFSLILESASTNQTSMYLCASSLGGALMGGNTIYFGEGSWLTVV.

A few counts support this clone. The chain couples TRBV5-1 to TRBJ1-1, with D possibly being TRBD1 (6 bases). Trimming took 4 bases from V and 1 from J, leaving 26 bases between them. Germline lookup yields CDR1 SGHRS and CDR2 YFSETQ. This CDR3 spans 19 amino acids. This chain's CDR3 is CASSPNPPSTQGRNTEAFF. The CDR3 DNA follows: TGCGCCAGCAGCCCTAATCCCCCAAGCACCCAGGGGAGGAACACTGAAGCTTTCTTT.

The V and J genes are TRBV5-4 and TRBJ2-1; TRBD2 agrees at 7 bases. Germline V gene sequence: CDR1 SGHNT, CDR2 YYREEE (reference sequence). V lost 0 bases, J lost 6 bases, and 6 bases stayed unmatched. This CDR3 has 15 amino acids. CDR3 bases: TGTGCCAGCAGCTTGGCGGCTAGCGGCCTCAATGAGCAGTTCTTC. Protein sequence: CASSLAASGLNEQFF.

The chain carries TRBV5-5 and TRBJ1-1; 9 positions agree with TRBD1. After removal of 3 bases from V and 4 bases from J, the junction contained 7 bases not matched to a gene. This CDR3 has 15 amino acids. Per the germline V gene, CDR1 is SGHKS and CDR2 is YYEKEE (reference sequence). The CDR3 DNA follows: TGTGCCAGCAGCTACCGGGACAGGGAGAGCACTGAAGCTTTCTTT. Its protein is CASSYRDRESTEAFF.

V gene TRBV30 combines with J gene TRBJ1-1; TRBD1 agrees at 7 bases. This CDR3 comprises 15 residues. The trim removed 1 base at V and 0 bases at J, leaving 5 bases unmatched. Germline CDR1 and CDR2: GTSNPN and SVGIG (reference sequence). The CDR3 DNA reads TGTGCCTGGAGTGGACAGGGAAAGTTGAACACTGAAGCTTTCTTT. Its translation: CAWSGQGKLNTEAFF.

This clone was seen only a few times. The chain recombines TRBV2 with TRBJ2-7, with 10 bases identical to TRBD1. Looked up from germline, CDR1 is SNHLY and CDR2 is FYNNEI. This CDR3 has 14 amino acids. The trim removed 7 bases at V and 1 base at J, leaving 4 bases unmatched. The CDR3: CASNTGQGSYEQYF. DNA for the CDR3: TGTGCCAGCAATACGGGACAGGGGTCCTACGAGCAGTACTTC.

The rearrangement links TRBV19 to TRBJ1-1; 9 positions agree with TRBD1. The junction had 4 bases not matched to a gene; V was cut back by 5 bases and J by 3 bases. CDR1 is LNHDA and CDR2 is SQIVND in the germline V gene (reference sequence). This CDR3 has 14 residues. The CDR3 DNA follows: TGTGCCAGTAGTCCCCGGGACAGGGACACTGAAGCTTTCTTT. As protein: CASSPRDRDTEAFF.

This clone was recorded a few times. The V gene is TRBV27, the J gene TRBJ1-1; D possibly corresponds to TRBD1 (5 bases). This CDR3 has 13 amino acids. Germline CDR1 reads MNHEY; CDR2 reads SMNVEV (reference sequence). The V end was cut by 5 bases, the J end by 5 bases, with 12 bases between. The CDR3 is CASSPGVGTEAFF. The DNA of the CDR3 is TGTGCCAGCAGTCCGGGGGTAGGAACTGAAGCTTTCTTT.

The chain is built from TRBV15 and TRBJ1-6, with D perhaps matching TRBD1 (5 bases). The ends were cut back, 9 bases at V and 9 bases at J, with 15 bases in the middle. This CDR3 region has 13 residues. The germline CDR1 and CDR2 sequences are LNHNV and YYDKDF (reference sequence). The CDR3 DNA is TGTGCCACAAACAGGTCTCCCTTTTCACCCCTCCACTTT. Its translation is CATNRSPFSPLHF.

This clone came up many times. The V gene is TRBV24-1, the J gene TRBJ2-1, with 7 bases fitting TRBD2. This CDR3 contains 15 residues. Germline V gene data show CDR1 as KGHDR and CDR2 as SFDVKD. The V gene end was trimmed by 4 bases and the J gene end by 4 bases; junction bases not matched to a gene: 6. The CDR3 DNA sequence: TGTGCCACCAGTGACCCTAGCGGTCCTTACAATGAGCAGTTCTTC. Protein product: CATSDPSGPYNEQFF.

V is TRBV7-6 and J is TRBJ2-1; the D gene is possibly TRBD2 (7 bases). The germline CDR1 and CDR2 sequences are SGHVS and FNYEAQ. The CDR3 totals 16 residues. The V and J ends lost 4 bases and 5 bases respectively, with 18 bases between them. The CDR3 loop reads CASSSRGGSLDNEQFF. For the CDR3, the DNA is TGTGCCAGCAGCTCAAGGGGGGGATCCTTAGACAATGAGCAGTTCTTC.

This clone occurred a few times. The CDR3 DNA reads as TGTGCCAGCAGTTTATTCGGAGAGACCCAGTACTTC. It codes for CASSLFGETQYF. The rearrangement links TRBV28 to TRBJ2-5, with D unresolved. CDR1 MDHEN and CDR2 SYDVKM come from the germline V gene. This CDR3 is 12 amino acids long. Trimming stripped 1 base from V and 4 bases from J, with 4 bases between.

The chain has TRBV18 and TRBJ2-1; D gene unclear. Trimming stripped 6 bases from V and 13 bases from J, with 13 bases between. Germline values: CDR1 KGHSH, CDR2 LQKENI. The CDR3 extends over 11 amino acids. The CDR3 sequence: CASSSMEFQFF. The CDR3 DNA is TGTGCCAGCTCCTCTATGGAGTTCCAGTTCTTC.

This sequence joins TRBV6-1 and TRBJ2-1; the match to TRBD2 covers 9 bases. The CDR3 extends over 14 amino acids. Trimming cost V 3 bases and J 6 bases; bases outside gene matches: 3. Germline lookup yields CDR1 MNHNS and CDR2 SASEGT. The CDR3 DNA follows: TGTGCCAGCAGTGACGGCGGGGGGGTCAATGAGCAGTTCTTC. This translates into CASSDGGGVNEQFF.

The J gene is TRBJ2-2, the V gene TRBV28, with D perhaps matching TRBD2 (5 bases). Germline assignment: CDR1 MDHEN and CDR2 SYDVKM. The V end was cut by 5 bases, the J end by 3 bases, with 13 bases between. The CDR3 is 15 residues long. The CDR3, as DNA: TGTGCCAGCAGTGTCGGCGGGCCCCACACCGGGGAGCTGTTTTTT. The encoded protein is CASSVGGPHTGELFF.